These 30 T cell receptor beta chains share one sample of origin, sequenced in a study of T cells in tuberculosis. Described time point: new active TB diagnosis, blood taken before or within 7 days of starting treatment. Produced via immunoSEQ multiplex PCR; TCRdb's table is partial and in-frame only. The table lists 30,000 to 40,000 clones, roughly 95% of them singletons. The sequencing used PBMCs, collected at tuberculosis diagnosis. Receptors were obtained from an adult with tuberculosis.

The chain employs TRBV6-1 and TRBJ1-1; D unclear. The germline V gene has CDR1 MNHNS and CDR2 SASEGT. There are 14 residues in the CDR3. Between the trimmed V and J ends, which lost 6 bases and 0 bases, there was a span of 11 bases. CDR3 DNA: TGTGCCAGCAGCGCACAGCCAATGAACACTGAAGCTTTCTTT. Translating it yields CASSAQPMNTEAFF.

This clone showed up just once. V is TRBV5-6 and J is TRBJ1-2, with a possible D match to TRBD1 (5 bases). The germline CDR1 and CDR2 sequences are SGHDT and YYEEEE. The CDR3 extends over 16 amino acids. Between the trimmed V and J ends, which lost 4 bases and 0 bases, there was a span of 16 bases. CDR3 protein: CASSPTTGPANYGYTF. The CDR3 DNA reads as TGTGCCAGCAGCCCCACAACAGGACCGGCTAACTATGGCTACACCTTC.

The chain recombines TRBV7-2 with TRBJ2-7; D is undetermined. V was clipped by 5 bases and J by 6 bases, with 17 bases between them. The CDR3 has 14 residues. Germline assignment: CDR1 SGHTA and CDR2 FQGNSA. The CDR3: CASSPPDNGFEQYF. CDR3 bases: TGTGCCAGCAGCCCCCCCGATAACGGGTTCGAGCAGTACTTC.

This rearrangement joins TRBV7-6 to TRBJ2-1; 8 bases are a match to TRBD2. The CDR3 covers 14 residues. With 3 bases clipped from V and 6 bases from J, the junction kept 4 bases outside the gene matches. The germline V gene encodes CDR1 SGHVS and CDR2 FNYEAQ. The CDR3 coding sequence is TGTGCCAGCAGCTTCGGGACTAGTGTCAATGAGCAGTTCTTC. This codes for CASSFGTSVNEQFF.

The chain employs TRBV2 and TRBJ1-2; D unresolved. The germline CDR1 and CDR2 sequences are SNHLY and FYNNEI. The CDR3 covers 15 residues. Trimming stripped 3 bases from V and 2 bases from J, with 13 bases between. DNA of the CDR3: TGTGCCAGCAGTGATACGGGTTCTTACAACTATGGCTACACCTTC. This sequence encodes CASSDTGSYNYGYTF.

This chain uses TRBV11-2 with TRBJ1-4; 7 nucleotides agree with TRBD1. V was pared by 5 bases and J by 4 bases, with 7 bases of the junction left unmatched. Germline lookup yields CDR1 SGHAT and CDR2 FQNNGV. The length of the CDR3 is 15 residues. The CDR3 spells CASSLGQLSNEKLFF. CDR3 nucleotide sequence: TGTGCCAGCAGCCTGGGACAGCTAAGTAATGAAAAACTGTTTTTT.

The chain links TRBV7-9 to TRBJ1-6, with 7 bases identical to TRBD1. CDR1 is SEHNR, CDR2 FQNEAQ, per germline (reference sequence). J lost 6 bases, V lost 5 bases, and 7 bases had no gene match. The CDR3 consists of 15 residues. The CDR3 nucleotides read TGTGCCAGCAGCGCAGGGGGTGGTGGTAATTCACCCCTCCACTTT. It translates to CASSAGGGGNSPLHF.

The chain joins TRBV7-2 to TRBJ2-1; 7 bases fit TRBD2. CDR1 SGHTA and CDR2 FQGNSA come from the germline V gene. This CDR3 has 14 amino acids. J lost 9 bases, V lost 1 base, and 6 bases had no gene match. The CDR3 reads CASSLVVSGSEQFF. The CDR3 DNA reads as TGTGCCAGCAGCTTAGTGGTTAGCGGGTCTGAGCAGTTCTTC.

The rearrangement links TRBV30 to TRBJ2-2, with TRBD1 matching over 7 bases. Losses at the gene ends were 2 bases for V and 5 bases for J; bases not matched to a gene: 11. The CDR3 loop spans 16 amino acids. Germline CDR1 and CDR2: GTSNPN and SVGIG (reference sequence). The CDR3 sequence: CAWSPKRDRGTGELFF. The DNA of the CDR3 is TGTGCCTGGAGTCCAAAAAGGGACAGAGGGACCGGGGAGCTGTTTTTT.

This rearrangement joins TRBV7-9 to TRBJ1-2, with a weak D call TRBD1 (5 bases). V lost 1 base and J lost 4, with 13 bases in between. CDR3 length equals 15 residues. Germline loops: CDR1 SEHNR, CDR2 FQNEAQ (reference sequence). The CDR3 reads CASSLGGAGFYGYTF. CDR3 DNA sequence: TGTGCCAGCAGCTTAGGCGGGGCAGGGTTCTATGGCTACACCTTC.

The chain is built from TRBV7-2 and TRBJ1-4, with 11 bases matching TRBD1. Looked up from germline, CDR1 is SGHTA and CDR2 is FQGNSA. CDR3 size: 15 residues. Trimming at V came to 5 bases and at J to 7 bases, leaving 6 bases not matched to a gene. CDR3 region: CASSLVGTGGEKLFF. CDR3 DNA: TGTGCCAGCAGCCTGGTTGGGACAGGGGGTGAAAAACTGTTTTTT.

This clone was picked up one time. In DNA form, the CDR3 reads TGCGCCAGCAGCTTGGAATCGAGCGGGACAGGGGCGTACGAGCAGTACTTC. Translated: CASSLESSGTGAYEQYF. The chain is built from TRBV5-1 and TRBJ2-7, with TRBD1 identical over 10 bases. Per the germline V gene, CDR1 is SGHRS and CDR2 is YFSETQ. J was trimmed by 4 bases and V by 0 bases; bases with no gene match: 10. This CDR3 has 17 residues.

J is TRBJ2-3 and V is TRBV7-3, with TRBD2 as a possible D gene (6 bases). Per the germline V gene, CDR1 is SGHTA and CDR2 is FQGTGA. The CDR3 has 13 amino acids. V gave up 4 bases and J gave up 10 bases, with 15 bases separating them. Here the CDR3 reads CASSSERAGAQYF. CDR3 in DNA: TGTGCCAGCAGCTCTGAGCGGGCCGGGGCGCAGTATTTT.

This rearrangement joins TRBV7-9 to TRBJ2-1, with 10 positions matching TRBD2. CDR1 SEHNR and CDR2 FQNEAQ come from the germline V gene (reference sequence). The V and J ends lost 5 bases and 0 bases, in that order; junction bases with no gene match: 4. The CDR3 has 16 residues. The CDR3 region has the DNA TGTGCCAGCAGCAGGCTAGCGGGGGTCTCCTACAATGAGCAGTTCTTC. Its translation: CASSRLAGVSYNEQFF.

The chain recombines TRBV19 with TRBJ1-2, with 8 bases matching TRBD1. With V trimmed by 4 bases and J by 2 bases, 3 bases remained unmatched. Germline CDR1 is LNHDA and CDR2 is SQIVND (reference sequence). CDR3 length: 14 amino acids. In DNA, the CDR3 is TGTGCCAGTAGTAGGACAGGGATAAACTATGGCTACACCTTC. Its protein product is CASSRTGINYGYTF.

The chain links TRBV28 to TRBJ2-2; possibly TRBD1 for D (5 bases). The V gene's germline CDR1 is MDHEN and CDR2 SYDVKM. The V end was cut by 6 bases, the J end by 9 bases, with 11 bases between. The CDR3 runs 12 residues. This CDR3 is CASSLDNRELFF. Written as DNA, the CDR3 is TGTGCCAGCAGCTTGGACAACCGGGAGCTGTTTTTT.

J is TRBJ1-2 and V is TRBV19; no firm D call. There are 15 residues in the CDR3. The V gene lost 3 bases and the J gene lost 2 bases, with 13 bases spanning the gap. CDR1 is LNHDA, CDR2 SQIVND, per germline (reference sequence). DNA of the CDR3: TGTGCCAGTAGTATCGGCGGTCTGATAAACTATGGCTACACCTTC. It specifies CASSIGGLINYGYTF. Together with reference TRBV19 and TRBJ1-2, the CDR3 gives the full variable domain: DGGITQSPKYLFRKEGQNVTLSCEQNLNHDAMYWYRQDPGQGLRLIYYSQIVNDFQKGDIAEGYSVSREKKESFPLTVTSAQKNPTAFYLCASSIGGLINYGYTFGSGTRLTVV.

The V gene is TRBV19, the J gene TRBJ2-1; TRBD2 matches 8 bases. V shed 2 bases and J 8 bases; nucleotides not matched to a gene: 11. The germline V gene encodes CDR1 LNHDA and CDR2 SQIVND (reference sequence). This CDR3 region has 16 residues. CDR3 nucleotides: TGTGCCAGTAGTATACCCCAGGAGCGGGGGAAGGATGAGCAGTTCTTC. It yields the protein CASSIPQERGKDEQFF.

The chain links TRBV10-3 to TRBJ1-1; TRBD1 agrees at 7 bases. Germline values: CDR1 ENHRY, CDR2 SYGVKD. V shed 5 bases, J shed 1 base, and the junction held 7 bases outside the gene matches. The CDR3 totals 15 residues. The CDR3 region has the DNA TGTGCCATCAGTCCCCGACAGGGAGAGAACACTGAAGCTTTCTTT. It encodes CAISPRQGENTEAFF.

In its sample, this clone was seen a few times. V and J are TRBV7-2 and TRBJ2-7; D might be TRBD1 (6 bases). This CDR3 comprises 16 residues. From germline, CDR1 is SGHTA and CDR2 FQGNSA. Trimming took 5 bases from V and 2 from J, leaving 19 bases between them. DNA for the CDR3: TGTGCCAGCAGCCGTTCTACAGGGATAGGGACCTACGAGCAGTACTTC. The encoded protein is CASSRSTGIGTYEQYF.

This sequence joins TRBV25-1 and TRBJ2-2; 7 positions agree with TRBD1. There are 12 residues in the CDR3. CDR1 is MGHDK, CDR2 SYGVNS, per germline. V shed 6 bases, J shed 15 bases, and the junction held 10 bases outside the gene matches. The CDR3 reads CASSLSTGQLFF. The CDR3 nucleotides read TGTGCCAGCAGCCTATCAACGGGACAGTTGTTTTTT.

This chain links TRBV5-1 with TRBJ1-4, with a weak D call TRBD1 (5 bases). The germline CDR1 and CDR2 sequences are SGHRS and YFSETQ. The CDR3 is made up of 16 amino acids. Trimming cost V 0 bases and J 8 bases, with 17 bases left between them. The CDR3 loop is CASSLVAGWTREKLFF. DNA of the CDR3: TGCGCCAGCAGCTTGGTGGCCGGGTGGACAAGAGAAAAACTGTTTTTT.

This chain connects TRBV7-2 to TRBJ2-1; tentative D call: TRBD2 (7 bases). Germline CDR1 and CDR2: SGHTA and FQGNSA. V was pared by 0 bases and J by 3 bases, with 12 bases between. The CDR3 runs to 16 residues. The CDR3 protein is CASSLAGRGLYNEQFF. The CDR3 coding sequence is TGTGCCAGCAGCTTAGCGGGGCGGGGGCTCTACAATGAGCAGTTCTTC.

This chain links TRBV2 with TRBJ1-2, with D maybe TRBD1 (5 bases). CDR3 size: 14 residues. Trimming cost V 5 bases and J 3 bases, with 13 bases left between them. Germline V gene lookup returns CDR1 SNHLY and CDR2 FYNNEI. The CDR3 DNA is TGTGCCAGCAGTCCGGGACGGGGGGACTATGGCTACACCTTC. It encodes CASSPGRGDYGYTF. The variable domain in full, with the rest retrieved from reference TRBV2 and TRBJ1-2, is EPEVTQTPSHQVTQMGQEVILRCVPISNHLYFYWYRQILGQKVEFLVSFYNNEISEKSEIFDDQFSVERPDGSNFTLKIRSTKLEDSAMYFCASSPGRGDYGYTFGSGTRLTVV.

The chain employs TRBV5-1 and TRBJ1-1; 8 bases match TRBD1. The CDR3 length is 14 residues. Unmatched junction bases numbered 4, after V lost 1 base and J lost 5 bases. Germline-derived CDR1 and CDR2 are SGHRS and YFSETQ. CDR3 loop: CASSLTGGKTEAFF. In nucleotides, the CDR3 is TGCGCCAGCAGCTTGACAGGGGGTAAAACTGAAGCTTTCTTT.

The rearrangement links TRBV7-6 to TRBJ2-1, with 10 bases fitting TRBD2. The CDR3 runs to 17 residues. V lost 0 bases, J lost 4 bases, and 6 bases stayed unmatched. Germline values: CDR1 SGHVS, CDR2 FNYEAQ. CDR3: CASSLAQAGGNYNEQFF. The CDR3 coding sequence is TGTGCCAGCAGCTTAGCCCAAGCGGGGGGGAATTACAATGAGCAGTTCTTC.

The rearrangement links TRBV4-1 to TRBJ2-1; 10 positions agree with TRBD2. Germline V gene data show CDR1 as MGHRA and CDR2 as YSYEKL. Trimming took 3 bases from V and 4 from J; bases not matched to a gene: 15. This CDR3 contains 19 residues. This CDR3 reads CASSQMGLSGGALYNEQFF. CDR3 in DNA: TGCGCCAGCAGCCAGATGGGGTTAAGCGGGGGGGCCTTGTACAATGAGCAGTTCTTC.

The V call is TRBV29-1, the J call TRBJ1-2; D is ambiguous. The length of the CDR3 is 10 residues. Germline V gene lookup returns CDR1 SQVTM and CDR2 ANQGSEA. Trimming removed 3 bases from V and 14 bases from J, with 13 bases in between. The CDR3, as DNA: TGCAGCGTTGATTCCCGACGCGGAACCTTC. It specifies CSVDSRRGTF.

The chain carries TRBV27 and TRBJ2-7; the D gene is possibly TRBD1 (6 bases). This CDR3 is 14 amino acids long. In germline, CDR1 is MNHEY, CDR2 SMNVEV (reference sequence). Trimming removed 6 bases at V and 2 bases at J, with 14 bases between. DNA of the CDR3: TGTGCCAGCAGCCCCCGGTGGGGGCCCTACGAGCAGTACTTC. Protein product: CASSPRWGPYEQYF.

The chain joins TRBV27 to TRBJ1-1, with 7 bases matching TRBD1. V shed 5 bases and J 5 bases; nucleotides not matched to a gene: 14. The CDR3 has 16 amino acids. Germline V gene data show CDR1 as MNHEY and CDR2 as SMNVEV (reference sequence). The CDR3 nucleotides are TGTGCCAGCAGTGGGGGGACAAACAGGGGCTGGACTGAAGCTTTCTTT. Encoded protein: CASSGGTNRGWTEAFF.